These T cell receptor beta chains were read from a single sample in a study of cytotoxic CD8 clonotypes in ibrutinib-treated CLL. Some clones are missing from TCRdb's copy, which holds only in-frame ones; the method was immunoSEQ multiplex PCR. The sample lists 140,000 to 150,000 clones, about 70% occurring once. Sequencing used PBMCs, obtained after 24 months of ibrutinib treatment. The receptors shown here come from a human donor with chronic lymphocytic leukemia. Both conserved end residues are part of each CDR3. D genes are given only for firm matches. The size entry is marked missing in some rows and otherwise reads once, few, many or a size class.

v_call,d_call,clone_size,j_call,cdr3_aa,cdr3_nt
TRBV28,NA,NA,TRBJ1-2,CASRVTGYGYTF,TGTGCCAGCAGGGTAACAGGGTATGGCTACACCTTC
TRBV27,NA,NA,TRBJ1-1,CASSLGGGWDTEAFF,TGTGCCAGCAGTTTAGGGGGGGGCTGGGACACTGAAGCTTTCTTT
TRBV5-5,NA,NA,TRBJ1-2,CASSFTGNNNYGYTF,TGTGCCAGCAGCTTCACAGGGAACAATAACTATGGCTACACCTTC
TRBV9,NA,few,TRBJ2-3,CASSVAGAADTQYF,TGTGCCAGCAGCGTAGCTGGGGCCGCCGATACGCAGTATTTT
TRBV2,NA,NA,TRBJ2-3,CASRVADSYTDTQYF,TGTGCCAGCAGGGTAGCGGACTCCTACACAGATACGCAGTATTTT
TRBV10-2,TRBD2,few,TRBJ2-3,CASRPSGREDTQYF,TGCGCCAGCAGGCCTAGCGGGAGGGAAGATACGCAGTATTTT
TRBV2,NA,few,TRBJ1-5,CASSDSNQPQHF,TGTGCCAGCAGTGACAGCAATCAGCCCCAGCATTTT
TRBV11-2,NA,NA,TRBJ1-4,CASSPRGLANEKLFF,TGTGCCAGCAGCCCTAGGGGGTTGGCTAATGAAAAACTGTTTTTT
TRBV18,NA,NA,TRBJ1-5,CASSPSRKGPQHF,TGTGCCAGCTCACCATCCCGAAAGGGGCCCCAGCATTTT
TRBV11-3,NA,NA,TRBJ2-7,CASSLGPEQYF,TGTGCCAGCAGCTTAGGTCCCGAGCAGTACTTC
TRBV7-2,TRBD1,NA,TRBJ2-3,CASSPGQTSTDTQYF,TGTGCCAGCAGCCCGGGACAGACTAGCACAGATACGCAGTATTTT
TRBV7-2,NA,few,TRBJ1-2,CASSDRDRNGYTF,TGTGCCAGCAGCGACCGGGACCGAAATGGCTACACCTTC
TRBV30,NA,NA,TRBJ2-7,CAWSVGHEQYF,TGTGCCTGGAGTGTGGGGCACGAGCAGTACTTC
TRBV5-1,NA,NA,TRBJ2-3,CASSLVVIGGSTDTQYF,TGCGCCAGCAGCTTGGTTGTTATTGGGGGGTCCACAGATACGCAGTATTTT
TRBV27,NA,NA,TRBJ2-7,CASSLGQPYEQYF,TGTGCCAGCAGTTTGGGGCAGCCCTACGAGCAGTACTTC
TRBV6-6,NA,NA,TRBJ2-3,CASSGPEGDTQYF,TGTGCCAGCAGTGGCCCGGAGGGAGATACGCAGTATTTT
TRBV6-4,NA,NA,TRBJ1-1,CASSDSSEGVTEAFF,TGTGCCAGCAGTGACTCGAGTGAGGGGGTCACTGAAGCTTTCTTT
TRBV28,TRBD1,NA,TRBJ1-2,CASSFDRAGYTF,TGTGCCAGCAGTTTCGACAGGGCGGGCTACACCTTC
TRBV7-8,NA,NA,TRBJ2-7,CASSPQGGGATYEQYF,TGTGCCAGCAGCCCCCAAGGGGGCGGGGCCACCTACGAGCAGTACTTC
TRBV7-9,NA,NA,TRBJ2-6,CASSLGSGANVLTF,TGTGCCAGCAGCCTGGGGTCCGGGGCCAACGTCCTGACTTTC
TRBV5-5,TRBD1,few,TRBJ2-7,CASSQGDIDPYEQYF,TGTGCCAGCAGCCAGGGGGACATAGACCCCTACGAGCAGTACTTC
TRBV11-2,NA,NA,TRBJ2-6,CASSLGPGANVLTF,TGTGCCAGCAGCTTAGGGCCTGGGGCCAACGTCCTGACTTTC
TRBV5-1,TRBD1,NA,TRBJ1-1,CASRAGTGSMNTEAFF,TGCGCCAGCAGGGCCGGGACAGGGTCGATGAACACTGAAGCTTTCTTT
TRBV19,NA,NA,TRBJ1-5,CASSIGEEVPQHF,TGTGCCAGTAGTATAGGGGAGGAGGTCCCCCAGCATTTT
TRBV11-2,TRBD1,NA,TRBJ1-1,CASSVQGVGEAFF,TGTGCCAGCAGCGTACAGGGGGTCGGTGAAGCTTTCTTT
TRBV28,TRBD1,NA,TRBJ1-1,CASSSIATGQGGGFF,TGTGCCAGCAGCTCCATCGCGACGGGACAGGGGGGAGGTTTCTTT
TRBV6-1,NA,NA,TRBJ2-7,CASSEGKGGYEQYF,TGTGCCAGCAGTGAAGGAAAAGGGGGCTACGAGCAGTACTTC
TRBV13,NA,NA,TRBJ2-5,CASSLGQGQETQYF,TGTGCCAGCAGCTTAGGACAGGGCCAGGAGACCCAGTACTTC
TRBV2,NA,NA,TRBJ1-5,CASSEEVGGQPQHF,TGTGCCAGCAGTGAAGAGGTCGGGGGTCAGCCCCAGCATTTT
TRBV7-9,TRBD1,NA,TRBJ2-3,CATRKGAADTQYF,TGTGCCACCAGAAAGGGGGCGGCTGATACGCAGTATTTT
TRBV5-1,TRBD1,NA,TRBJ1-3,CASRDGTGWNTIYF,TGCGCCAGCAGGGATGGGACAGGGTGGAACACCATATATTTT
TRBV7-2,NA,NA,TRBJ2-3,CASSHLFAQYF,TGTGCCAGCAGCCACCTGTTTGCGCAGTATTTT
TRBV7-2,NA,few,TRBJ2-7,CASSLWGRGYEQYF,TGTGCCAGCAGCTTATGGGGCAGGGGCTACGAGCAGTACTTC
TRBV5-1,TRBD1,NA,TRBJ1-5,CASSLGTGRGNQPQHF,TGCGCCAGCAGCCTAGGGACAGGGCGGGGGAATCAGCCCCAGCATTTT
TRBV9,NA,NA,TRBJ2-3,CASSVGAEESTDTQYF,TGTGCCAGCAGCGTAGGGGCAGAGGAGAGCACAGATACGCAGTATTTT
TRBV19,NA,many,TRBJ1-2,CASTEVGRTGYTF,TGTGCCAGTACCGAGGTAGGGCGGACGGGCTACACCTTC
TRBV10-3,NA,few,TRBJ2-7,CAISEAGIEQYF,TGTGCCATCAGTGAGGCGGGGATCGAGCAGTACTTC
TRBV6-5,TRBD2,once,TRBJ2-1,CASSPRGGVGGFF,TGTGCCAGCAGCCCCCGTGGGGGGGTTGGTGGGTTCTTC
TRBV15,NA,NA,TRBJ2-2,CATSPMVGVLLGELFF,TGTGCCACCAGCCCCATGGTGGGGGTCCTGCTCGGGGAGCTGTTTTTT
TRBV6-4,NA,NA,TRBJ2-3,CASSDGTHTQYF,TGTGCCAGCAGTGACGGTACCCATACGCAGTATTTT